Listed below are T cell receptor beta chains from one sample, sequenced in a study of blood T cell repertoires in COVID-19. Repertoires were generated with immunoSEQ multiplex PCR, while TCRdb's copy carries only in-frame clones and drops some. The top ten clones hold around 38% of a sample with approximately 150,000 clones, about 89% of them seen once. What was sequenced was peripheral blood. The receptors originated from a man in his fifties who had recovered from COVID-19. CDR3s include the opening cysteine and the closing phenylalanine or tryptophan. D genes are given only for firm matches. Size values are once, few and many counts, or a class for expanded clones, and some rows have none.

clone_size d_call j_call v_call cdr3_nt cdr3_aa
NA TRBD2 TRBJ2-1 TRBV19 TGTGCCAGTAGGGGCGGGAGCTCCTACAATGAGCAGTTCTTC CASRGGSSYNEQFF
NA NA TRBJ2-3 TRBV12-3/TRBV12-4 TGTGCCAGCAGTTTACCTAGCCCGCATACGCAGTATTTT CASSLPSPHTQYF
NA NA TRBJ2-2 TRBV18 TGTGCCAGCTCACCACCGACAGAAAACACCGGGGAGCTGTTTTTT CASSPPTENTGELFF
NA TRBD1 TRBJ1-2 TRBV6-5 TGTGCCAGCAGTTCCGACAGGGGGCGAGGCTATGGCTACACCTTC CASSSDRGRGYGYTF
NA NA TRBJ1-2 TRBV5-4 TGTGCCAGCAGCTTGGGAGGTTCTAACTATGGCTACACCTTC CASSLGGSNYGYTF
NA TRBD1 TRBJ2-7 TRBV5-1 TGCGCCAGCAGCTCACAGACAGGGCCGGGGAACGAGCAGTACTTC CASSSQTGPGNEQYF
NA TRBD1 TRBJ1-2 TRBV7-3 TGTGCCAGCAGTCCCGGGACAGAGAACTATGGCTACACCTTC CASSPGTENYGYTF
NA TRBD2 TRBJ2-1 TRBV7-2 TGTGCCAGCAGCCCCGGGACTAGCAGATACAATGAGCAGTTCTTC CASSPGTSRYNEQFF
NA TRBD1 TRBJ2-3 TRBV5-1 TGCGCCAGCAGCCAACAGGGGAGTAGCACAGATACGCAGTATTTT CASSQQGSSTDTQYF
NA TRBD2 TRBJ2-5 TRBV3-1/TRBV3-2 TGTGCCAGCAGCCAAGACGAAACTAGCGGGGGAACACAAGAGACCCAGTACTTC CASSQDETSGGTQETQYF
NA TRBD1 TRBJ1-6 TRBV5-1 TGCGCCAGCAGCAGGGACAGGGCCAATTCACCCCTCCACTTT CASSRDRANSPLHF
NA NA TRBJ1-4 TRBV7-8 TGTGCCAGCAGCTTAGGTGTCCAGGGTGGTGAAAAACTGTTTTTT CASSLGVQGGEKLFF
NA NA TRBJ2-2 TRBV7-2 TGTGCCAGCAGCTTAGGCGGGGACACCGGGGAGCTGTTTTTT CASSLGGDTGELFF
NA NA TRBJ2-1 TRBV6-5 TGTGCCAGCAGCCTGGACAGAATATACAATGAGCAGTTCTTC CASSLDRIYNEQFF
NA TRBD1 TRBJ2-7 TRBV6-2/TRBV6-3 TGTGCCAGCAGTTACTCGGGGACAGGATCCGAGCAGTACTTC CASSYSGTGSEQYF
NA TRBD2 TRBJ2-5 TRBV2 TGTGCCAGCAGAACTAGCGGGGCCTCGCGGGGGACCCAGTACTTC CASRTSGASRGTQYF
NA TRBD2 TRBJ2-3 TRBV4-3 TGCGCCAGCAGCCTTTCGGCGGGGGTCACAGATACGCAGTATTTT CASSLSAGVTDTQYF
NA NA TRBJ2-7 TRBV6-2/TRBV6-3 TGTGCCAGCAGTTACTCGCAGGCCTACGAGCAGTACTTC CASSYSQAYEQYF
NA NA TRBJ1-5 TRBV27 TGTGCCAGCAGTCTTTTCGGGGGGGGCGGGAGCAATCAGCCCCAGCATTTT CASSLFGGGGSNQPQHF
NA NA TRBJ1-3 TRBV3-1/TRBV3-2 TGTGCCAGCAGCCAGGTACCTATCTCTGGAAACACCATATATTTT CASSQVPISGNTIYF
NA NA TRBJ2-5 TRBV9 TGTGCCAGCAGCGCCCCGGGTGGGGAGACCCAGTACTTC CASSAPGGETQYF
few TRBD2 TRBJ2-1 TRBV4-3 TGCGCCAGCAGCCAAGGCCTAGCGGGGGGGTTGAATGAGCAGTTCTTC CASSQGLAGGLNEQFF
NA TRBD1 TRBJ1-1 TRBV6-6 TGTGCCAGCAGTTACGGGGACAGGACCACTGAAGCTTTCTTT CASSYGDRTTEAFF
NA NA TRBJ1-5 TRBV19 TGTGCCCTCTCTGGGGGGGCTGGTCAGCCCCAGCATTTT CALSGGAGQPQHF
NA NA TRBJ2-7 TRBV29-1 TGCAGCGTTGTACAGTCCTACGAGCAGTACTTC CSVVQSYEQYF
NA NA TRBJ2-3 TRBV25-1 TGTGCCAGCAGTGAATCAGGGAGCACAGATACGCAGTATTTT CASSESGSTDTQYF
NA NA TRBJ2-3 TRBV4-3 TGCGCCAGCAGCCAAGGTGGGAGCATGGATACGCAGTATTTT CASSQGGSMDTQYF
NA NA TRBJ1-1 TRBV4-3 TGCGCCAGCAGCCAAGGCCTTACTTACACTGAAGCTTTCTTT CASSQGLTYTEAFF
NA TRBD1 TRBJ2-1 TRBV9 TGTGCCAGCAGCGCGTCGGGACAGGGGAATACCTACAATGAGCAGTTCTTC CASSASGQGNTYNEQFF
NA TRBD2 TRBJ2-3 TRBV11-2 TGTGCCAGCAGAACCTGGGTAGCGGGGCATGCAGATACGCAGTATTTT CASRTWVAGHADTQYF
NA NA TRBJ2-3 TRBV5-1 TGCGCCAGCAGCTTGGATGGCAGCACAGATACGCAGTATTTT CASSLDGSTDTQYF
NA TRBD2 TRBJ2-7 TRBV14 TGTGCCAGCAGCCAAGAGCGGGGGGGGTCGGCCTACGAGCAGTACTTC CASSQERGGSAYEQYF
NA TRBD1 TRBJ2-3 TRBV5-1 TGCGCCAGCAGCTTGGAAGAGTGGCAGGGGGCAGATACGCAGTATTTT CASSLEEWQGADTQYF
NA TRBD2 TRBJ2-7 TRBV5-1 TGCGCCAGCAGCTTGGCGGGTAGCGGGGGCTACTCCTACGAGCAGTACTTC CASSLAGSGGYSYEQYF
NA TRBD1 TRBJ1-1 TRBV10-3 TGTGCCACCGGAGACAGGGCTAACACTGAAGCTTTCTTT CATGDRANTEAFF
NA TRBD1 TRBJ2-7 TRBV11-2 TGTGCCAGCAGCTTAGATCTGGGAACAGGGGGCTACGAGCAGTACTTC CASSLDLGTGGYEQYF
once TRBD1 TRBJ1-5 TRBV6-1 TGTGCCAGCAGTGAGCCAGGGGGAAGTAGTCAGCCCCAGCATTTT CASSEPGGSSQPQHF
NA TRBD1 TRBJ2-7 TRBV18 TGTGCCAGCTCACAAGGGACAGGGGGCCGTATTCCTTACGAGCAGTACTTC CASSQGTGGRIPYEQYF
NA TRBD1 TRBJ1-2 TRBV12-3/TRBV12-4 TGTGCCAGCAGCCCGGGACAGGGTCTCGGCTACACCTTC CASSPGQGLGYTF
NA NA TRBJ1-3 TRBV10-2 TGCGCCAGCAGTGACCTGAGCTCTGGAAACACCATATATTTT CASSDLSSGNTIYF
NA TRBD1 TRBJ2-1 TRBV6-5 TGTGCCAGCAGTTATTCCGGGACAGGGATATTCAATGAGCAGTTCTTC CASSYSGTGIFNEQFF
NA TRBD2 TRBJ2-3 TRBV11-2 TGTGCCAGCAGCTTCGGTGGGGGGGTCCGTGGAGATACGCAGTATTTT CASSFGGGVRGDTQYF
once NA TRBJ2-3 TRBV7-2 TGTGCCAGCAGCCCTAACACAGATACGCAGTATTTT CASSPNTDTQYF